Below are 27 T cell receptor beta chains sequenced from a single sample in a study of cytomegalovirus exposure and HLA in healthy donors. Primers included in the PCR were 60 Vbeta and 13 Jbeta primers. Sequencing used immunoSEQ multiplex PCR; TCRdb keeps in-frame clones, though not all of them. This sample has 170,000 or so clones, with 80% found just once. Sample: PBMCs. Receptors originate from a woman between 45 and 65 years old in good health and CMV-seropositive.

About this clone itself: The germline gene is not matched at one end of the junction; a read error may be the cause. V is TRBV7-9 and J is TRBJ1-3; 7 positions agree with TRBD1. The CDR3 sequence is 16 residues long. Germline V gene sequence: CDR1 SEHNR, CDR2 FQNEAQ (reference sequence). Written as DNA, the CDR3 is TGTTCCAGCAGCCACCGGGACAGTGTCTCTGGAAACACCATATATTTT. It encodes CSSSHRDSVSGNTIYF.

This chain connects TRBV5-1 to TRBJ1-6; D remains ambiguous. The CDR3 extends over 18 amino acids. Trimming removed 0 bases from V and 9 bases from J, with 22 bases in between. Germline CDR1 reads SGHRS; CDR2 reads YFSETQ. CDR3 sequence: CASSLGEVRQDLLSPLHF. The CDR3 DNA is TGCGCCAGCAGCTTGGGCGAGGTGAGGCAAGATTTGCTTTCACCCCTCCACTTT.

The V and J genes are TRBV11-3 and TRBJ2-2; a possible D gene is TRBD2 (6 bases). CDR3 size: 12 residues. V was shortened by 6 bases and J by 7 bases, with 9 bases between the two germline ends. The germline V gene has CDR1 SGHNT and CDR2 YENEEA. In DNA form, the CDR3 reads TGTGCCAGCAGTTCGGGGGTCGGGGAGCTGTTTTTT. Its translation: CASSSGVGELFF.

This chain links TRBV7-9 with TRBJ2-5, with 10 bases aligning to TRBD2. The J call may be mistaken, given a closer DNA end match to TRBJ2-7. Per the germline V gene, CDR1 is SEHNR and CDR2 is FQNEAQ (reference sequence). CDR3 length: 14 amino acids. The CDR3 DNA is TGTGCCAGCAGCTTTCTAGCGGGAGAGTACGAGCAGTACTTC. Amino acids: CASSFLAGEYEQYF.

The chain recombines TRBV2 with TRBJ1-2, with no clear D. Germline assignment: CDR1 SNHLY and CDR2 FYNNEI. The CDR3 loop spans 12 amino acids. V lost 6 bases, J lost 5 bases, and 10 bases lay in between. CDR3 protein: CASSSRLYGYTF. The CDR3, as DNA: TGTGCCAGCAGCTCCAGGTTGTATGGCTACACCTTC.

This chain uses TRBV2 with TRBJ2-5; TRBD1 matches at 7 bases. The J call may be in error: the DNA end matches TRBJ2-7 better. This CDR3 is built from 16 residues. Per germline, CDR1 SNHLY and CDR2 FYNNEI. In DNA form, the CDR3 reads TGTGCCAGCAGTGAGGGTGGGACAGTTTATTCCTACGAGCAGTACTTC. It is translated as CASSEGGTVYSYEQYF.

The rearrangement joins TRBV28 to TRBJ1-1; TRBD1 matches at 8 bases. Germline V CDR1 and CDR2: MDHEN, SYDVKM. The V segment lost 2 bases and the J segment 3 bases; nucleotides outside the gene matches: 11. The CDR3 runs 17 residues. The CDR3 DNA reads TGTGCCAGCAGTTTAGAGACAGGGGTGGGGGGGCACACTGAAGCTTTCTTT. Its translation: CASSLETGVGGHTEAFF.

This chain connects TRBV15 to TRBJ1-3; possible D gene TRBD1, 5 bases. Trimming took 5 bases from V and 4 from J, leaving 9 bases between them. Germline V lookup: CDR1 LNHNV, CDR2 YYDKDF (reference sequence). The length of the CDR3 is 13 residues. CDR3 in amino acids: CATSGARGNTIYF. The CDR3 bases are TGTGCCACCAGCGGGGCTCGGGGAAACACCATATATTTT.

In its sample, this clone was seen once. This sequence joins TRBV9 and TRBJ2-7, with a possible D match to TRBD1 (6 bases). Between the trimmed V and J ends, which lost 3 bases and 3 bases, there was a span of 10 bases. The CDR3 consists of 13 residues. Per the germline V gene, CDR1 is SGDLS and CDR2 is YYNGEE. The CDR3: CASSGQGFYEQYF. As DNA, the CDR3 is TGTGCCAGCAGCGGGCAGGGGTTCTACGAGCAGTACTTC.

The gene calls are TRBV5-4 and TRBJ1-4; D is perhaps TRBD1 (5 bases). Trimming left V 4 bases short and J 0 bases short, with 16 bases between. The germline CDR1 and CDR2 sequences are SGHNT and YYREEE (reference sequence). This CDR3 region has 17 residues. In DNA form, the CDR3 reads TGTGCCAGCAGCCTCCTCGGGGGTAGGTCAACTAATGAAAAACTGTTTTTT. Its translation: CASSLLGGRSTNEKLFF.

V is TRBV28 and J is TRBJ2-7; a possible D gene is TRBD1 (8 bases). Deletions cut 6 bases from V and 4 bases from J, with 19 bases between. This CDR3 is built from 15 residues. Germline CDR1 reads MDHEN; CDR2 reads SYDVKM. CDR3 protein: CASREAGQEPYEQYF. CDR3 bases: TGTGCCAGCAGGGAAGCGGGACAGGAGCCTTACGAGCAGTACTTC.

This clone was picked up a small number of times. The chain recombines TRBV28 with TRBJ1-5, with 8 bases lining up with TRBD1. The CDR3 is made up of 15 amino acids. V shed 6 bases and J 3 bases; nucleotides not matched to a gene: 7. The germline gives CDR1 MDHEN, CDR2 SYDVKM. The CDR3 sequence: CASSSLGQANQPQHF. CDR3 bases: TGTGCCAGCAGCAGCTTGGGACAGGCCAATCAGCCCCAGCATTTT.

The chain uses TRBV18 and TRBJ1-1; D perhaps matches TRBD1 (5 bases). The CDR3 covers 14 residues. CDR1 is KGHSH, CDR2 LQKENI, per germline. V lost 3 bases and J 1 base, leaving 9 bases between the germline ends. This chain's CDR3 is CASSPTDGNTEAFF. The CDR3 DNA follows: TGTGCCAGCTCACCGACAGACGGGAACACTGAAGCTTTCTTT.

The chain combines TRBV28 with TRBJ2-3, with 7 positions matching TRBD2. The CDR3 covers 14 residues. Germline V gives CDR1 MDHEN, CDR2 SYDVKM. V dropped 4 bases and J dropped 1; count of bases not matched to a gene: 2. CDR3 amino acids: CASSSSGGTDTQYF. The DNA for the CDR3 is TGTGCCAGCAGTTCCAGCGGGGGCACAGATACGCAGTATTTT.

This clone has only one observation. The chain combines TRBV5-1 with TRBJ2-7; the D gene is possibly TRBD1 (5 bases). V was trimmed by 7 bases and J by 5 bases, leaving 16 bases between them. CDR1 is SGHRS and CDR2 is YFSETQ in the germline V gene. This CDR3 is built from 13 residues. The CDR3 DNA reads TGCGCCAGCGCGGAATTTAGGGGAAACGAGCAGTACTTC. Translating it yields CASAEFRGNEQYF.

The genes are TRBV19 and TRBJ1-3; D may be TRBD1 (5 bases). CDR1 and CDR2 from the germline V gene are LNHDA and SQIVND (reference sequence). The V end was cut by 3 bases, the J end by 0 bases, with 12 bases between. The length of the CDR3 is 16 residues. The CDR3 DNA follows: TGTGCCAGTAGTATTACGGGACTTTACTCTGGAAACACCATATATTTT. It is translated as CASSITGLYSGNTIYF. Complete variable domain (other parts from reference TRBV19 and TRBJ1-3): DGGITQSPKYLFRKEGQNVTLSCEQNLNHDAMYWYRQDPGQGLRLIYYSQIVNDFQKGDIAEGYSVSREKKESFPLTVTSAQKNPTAFYLCASSITGLYSGNTIYFGEGSWLTVV.

This clone was counted a few times. CDR3 sequence (DNA): TGTGCCAGCAGCAGTATTCGGGGTACTGAAGCTTTCTTT. It codes for CASSSIRGTEAFF. The rearrangement uses TRBV9 and TRBJ1-1; no definite D call. CDR1 SGDLS and CDR2 YYNGEE come from the germline V gene. With 4 bases removed from V and 5 bases from J, the gap between germline ends came to 12 bases. The CDR3 totals 13 residues. The variable domain in full, with the rest retrieved from reference TRBV9 and TRBJ1-1, is DSGVTQTPKHLITATGQRVTLRCSPRSGDLSVYWYQQSLDQGLQFLIQYYNGEERAKGNILERFSAQQFPDLHSELNLSSLELGDSALYFCASSSIRGTEAFFGQGTRLTVV.

As to this clone: One junction end disagrees with the germline gene, perhaps due to a read error. This chain uses TRBV7-9 with TRBJ2-7; 8 nucleotides match TRBD1. The germline V gene has CDR1 SEHNR and CDR2 FQNEAQ (reference sequence). This CDR3 is built from 13 residues. The CDR3 DNA is TGTTCCAGCAGCTTGACAGGGGCGAACGAGCAGTACTTC. Protein: CSSSLTGANEQYF.

The gene calls are TRBV5-4 and TRBJ2-7; D is perhaps TRBD2 (6 bases). CDR1 is SGHNT and CDR2 is YYREEE in the germline V gene (reference sequence). The germline V and J ends were trimmed by 9 bases and 3 bases, with 19 bases remaining between them. This CDR3 is 14 amino acids long. CDR3 bases: TGTGCCACCACGACCCCGGGACTTAGCTACGAGCAGTACTTC. Translated, it gives CATTTPGLSYEQYF.

The chain employs TRBV7-9 and TRBJ2-7, with no clear D. Per the germline V gene, CDR1 is SEHNR and CDR2 is FQNEAQ (reference sequence). The V and J ends lost 5 bases and 9 bases respectively, with 23 bases between them. CDR3 length: 15 amino acids. The CDR3: CASSHGSSPPPAQYF. The CDR3 DNA is TGTGCCAGCAGCCACGGGTCAAGTCCTCCCCCAGCGCAGTACTTC.

This clone was seen once. The chain recombines TRBV7-3 with TRBJ2-1; a weak D match, TRBD1 (8 bases). V was cut by 4 bases and J by 15 bases, with 16 bases left in between. This CDR3 spans 12 amino acids. Per the germline V gene, CDR1 is SGHTA and CDR2 is FQGTGA. CDR3 amino acids: CASSSGGQARFF. CDR3 DNA sequence: TGTGCCAGCAGCTCGGGGGGACAGGCTCGGTTCTTC.

The gene calls are TRBV19 and TRBJ1-5; TRBD1 aligns across 9 bases. The V and J ends lost 6 bases and 4 bases, in that order; junction bases with no gene match: 7. The CDR3 is made up of 15 amino acids. Germline CDR1 is LNHDA and CDR2 is SQIVND (reference sequence). The CDR3 nucleotides read TGTGCCAGTAGGCCGGGACAGGGCCTTAATCAGCCCCAGCATTTT. It specifies CASRPGQGLNQPQHF.

Of note for this clone: One end of the junction varies from germline; a read error may be responsible. The same CDR3 can be traced to other DNA sequences in this sample. The chain combines TRBV19 with TRBJ1-3; possibly TRBD1 for D (5 bases). Looked up from germline, CDR1 is LNHDA and CDR2 is SQIVND (reference sequence). The CDR3 contains 11 residues. The CDR3 nucleotides are TGCGCCAGTAGACAGGGAAACACCATATATTTT. It codes for CASRQGNTIYF.

The genes are TRBV9 and TRBJ2-7; tentatively, D is TRBD1 (6 bases). The CDR3 consists of 14 residues. Germline V CDR1 and CDR2: SGDLS, YYNGEE. Trimming took 0 bases from V and 0 from J, leaving 7 bases between them. As DNA, the CDR3 is TGTGCCAGCAGCGTAGGGGACACCTCCTACGAGCAGTACTTC. Protein sequence: CASSVGDTSYEQYF. The whole variable domain, filled in from reference TRBV9 and TRBJ2-7, reads DSGVTQTPKHLITATGQRVTLRCSPRSGDLSVYWYQQSLDQGLQFLIQYYNGEERAKGNILERFSAQQFPDLHSELNLSSLELGDSALYFCASSVGDTSYEQYFGPGTRLTVT.

The table lists this clone with a count of one. This rearrangement joins TRBV6-1 to TRBJ1-2, with TRBD1 as a possible D gene (5 bases). Germline values: CDR1 MNHNS, CDR2 SASEGT. V lost 7 bases and J lost 8, with 11 bases in between. The CDR3 length is 11 residues. CDR3 residues: CASNLRGGYTF. CDR3 bases: TGTGCCAGCAACCTTAGGGGCGGCTACACCTTC.

In DNA form, the CDR3 reads TGCGCCAGCAGCCAAGAGATTCGTCCCGGAGCCACCATATATTTT. As protein: CASSQEIRPGATIYF. The chain uses TRBV4-3 and TRBJ1-3; no definite D call. The V end lost 0 bases, the J end lost 9 bases, and 15 bases lay between the germline ends. Germline-derived CDR1 and CDR2 are LGHNA and YSLEER. The CDR3 consists of 15 residues.

The rearrangement joins TRBV23-1 to TRBJ1-5; D not resolved. TRBV23-1 is reported as an ORF; its role is uncertain. V lost 7 bases and J lost 4, with 11 bases in between. The CDR3 extends over 13 amino acids. The CDR3 DNA reads as TGCGCCAGCACTAGGCGTAGTAATCAGCCCCAGCATTTT. Protein: CASTRRSNQPQHF.